A single sample is the source of the 15 T cell receptor beta chains below, sequenced in a study of T-cell memory formation after mild COVID-19 (dated by TCRdb to the early 2020s). Library preparation employed 5' RACE. TCRdb lists the instrument as Illumina NovaSeq 6000. Using fastp trimming at Q25 and MiXCR clonotype assembly, TCRdb reanalyzed the public sequencing data and kept in-frame beta chains. Each CDR3 protein gets just one entry, which takes the most common genes and DNA from the rows behind it. The sample includes 500,000 to 650,000 distinct CDR3 sequences, with roughly a fifth observed a single time. Around 7.7% of the sample goes to the ten largest clones. The material sequenced was PBMCs or a T cell subset sorted from them (not recorded which). The receptors were gathered from an adult woman who had mild COVID-19 (a few samples of this study predate the infection). The sample titles of this study are shuffled in the database, so cell type and time point are left out; the donor was told from shared clones.

This chain uses TRBV10-3 with TRBJ1-1; D not certain. The CDR3 is 15 amino acids. Trimming took 3 bases from V and 5 from J, leaving 16 bases between them. The germline V gene has CDR1 ENHRY and CDR2 SYGVKD. The CDR3, as DNA: TGTGCCATCAGTGAAAGGGCAGCCTCGAATACTGAAGCTTTCTTT. It encodes CAISERAASNTEAFF.

Turning to this clonotype: One junction end does not reproduce the germline sequence, and a read error may be involved. V is TRBV7-2 and J is TRBJ1-2, with TRBD1 identical over 7 bases. The CDR3 totals 14 residues. Germline assignment: CDR1 SGHTA and CDR2 FQGNSA. The CDR3 nucleotides are TGTGCCAGCAGCGTAGCTACAGGGGTCCATGGCTACACCTTC. Amino acid sequence: CASSVATGVHGYTF.

The CDR3 loop reads CASSPGLTLETQYF. The CDR3 DNA reads as TGCGCCAGCAGCCCGGGACTAACCTTAGAGACCCAGTACTTC. The chain has TRBV5-1 and TRBJ2-5, with TRBD2 matching over 7 bases. This CDR3 contains 14 residues. Trimming at V came to 4 bases and at J to 4 bases, leaving 7 bases not matched to a gene. Germline values: CDR1 SGHRS, CDR2 YFSETQ. The entire variable domain, with the rest obtained from reference TRBV5-1 and TRBJ2-5, is as follows: KAGVTQTPRYLIKTRGQQVTLSCSPISGHRSVSWYQQTPGQGLQFLFEYFSETQRNKGNFPGRFSGRQFSNSRSEMNVSTLELGDSALYLCASSPGLTLETQYFGPGTRLLVL.

This rearrangement joins TRBV7-9 to TRBJ2-2; D remains unclear. Trimming removed 5 bases at V and 1 base at J, with 23 bases between. The V gene's germline CDR1 is SEHNR and CDR2 FQNEAQ (reference sequence). This CDR3 has 19 residues. CDR3 sequence reads: CASSAALVSRTGNTGELFF. CDR3 coding DNA: TGTGCCAGCAGCGCAGCCTTAGTCTCCCGGACGGGGAACACCGGGGAGCTGTTTTTT.

This clonotype has a handful of counts. The chain employs TRBV12-3 or TRBV12-4 and TRBJ2-3; 8 bases map to TRBD2. The V and J ends lost 6 bases and 4 bases, in that order; junction bases with no gene match: 6. The CDR3 is 14 residues long. CDR3 coding DNA: TGTGCCAGCAGAAGACTAGCGTCCCCAGATACGCAGTATTTT. Protein: CASRRLASPDTQYF.

This clonotype was recorded many times. This sequence joins TRBV12-3 or TRBV12-4 and TRBJ1-1, with 7 bases lining up with TRBD1. With 6 bases clipped from V and 3 bases from J, the junction kept 7 bases outside the gene matches. This CDR3 is built from 14 residues. The CDR3 sequence is CASRKTGRDTEAFF. CDR3 bases: TGTGCCAGCAGGAAGACAGGGAGGGACACTGAAGCTTTCTTT.

This clonotype was observed a handful of times. This chain uses TRBV15 with TRBJ2-7; 10 bases align to TRBD2. The junction had 9 bases not matched to a gene; V was cut back by 6 bases and J by 7 bases. The CDR3 extends over 14 amino acids. The germline gives CDR1 LNHNV, CDR2 YYDKDF (reference sequence). The CDR3 sequence: CATSSLAGVGEQYF. In DNA, the CDR3 is TGTGCCACCAGTAGTCTAGCGGGAGTGGGTGAGCAGTACTTC.

This clonotype was counted a few times. The chain combines TRBV9 with TRBJ1-1; 9 bases map to TRBD1. J lost 7 bases, V lost 2 bases, and 9 bases had no gene match. The CDR3 is 15 amino acids. The germline V gene has CDR1 SGDLS and CDR2 YYNGEE. CDR3 sequence reads: CASSVLGTGPREAFF. The CDR3 coding sequence is TGTGCCAGCAGCGTCCTCGGGACAGGGCCCCGTGAAGCTTTCTTT.

V and J are TRBV12-3 or TRBV12-4 and TRBJ1-1; D ambiguous. The V and J ends lost 3 bases and 2 bases respectively, with 7 bases between them. This CDR3 comprises 13 residues. The CDR3 reads CASSFGFNTEAFF. Written as DNA, the CDR3 is TGTGCCAGCAGTTTCGGCTTTAACACTGAAGCTTTCTTT.

This clonotype has a handful of counts. The CDR3 sequence: CASRRHSGPMNTEAFF. The CDR3 DNA reads as TGTGCCAGCAGGAGGCATTCGGGACCCATGAACACTGAAGCTTTCTTT. This chain connects TRBV6-1 to TRBJ1-1, with D maybe TRBD1 (5 bases). The CDR3 sequence is 16 residues long. Per the germline V gene, CDR1 is MNHNS and CDR2 is SASEGT. Trimming took 6 bases from V and 0 from J, leaving 17 bases between them.

V and J are TRBV30 and TRBJ1-2; 7 nucleotides line up with TRBD1. The CDR3 sequence is 12 residues long. Germline loops: CDR1 GTSNPN, CDR2 SVGIG (reference sequence). Unmatched junction bases numbered 3, after V lost 1 base and J lost 7 bases. CDR3 sequence: CAWSEGGSGYTF. The CDR3 nucleotides are TGTGCCTGGAGTGAAGGGGGCAGTGGCTACACCTTC. The whole variable domain, filled in from reference TRBV30 and TRBJ1-2, reads SQTIHQWPATLVQPVGSPLSLECTVEGTSNPNLYWYRQAAGRGLQLLFYSVGIGQISSEVPQNLSASRPQDRQFILSSKKLLLSDSGFYLCAWSEGGSGYTFGSGTRLTVV.

J is TRBJ2-1 and V is TRBV5-5; no definite D call. V was clipped by 6 bases and J by 1 base, with 14 bases between them. The CDR3 has 15 amino acids. Germline CDR1 is SGHKS and CDR2 is YYEKEE (reference sequence). CDR3 sequence reads: CASIPTYVSYNEQFF. CDR3 bases: TGTGCCAGCATACCCACCTACGTGTCCTACAATGAGCAGTTCTTC. Looking up the rest from reference TRBV5-5 and TRBJ2-1 gives the full variable domain: DAGVTQSPTHLIKTRGQQVTLRCSPISGHKSVSWYQQVLGQGPQFIFQYYEKEERGRGNFPDRFSARQFPNYSSELNVNALLLGDSALYLCASIPTYVSYNEQFFGPGTRLTVL.

The chain couples TRBV11-2 to TRBJ2-1; D remains ambiguous. V lost 3 bases and J lost 10, with 10 bases in between. CDR3 size: 12 residues. Germline V gives CDR1 SGHAT, CDR2 FQNNGV. CDR3 residues: CASSFKSQEQFF. CDR3 DNA sequence: TGTGCCAGCAGCTTCAAGAGCCAGGAGCAGTTCTTC.

This chain's CDR3 is CASSSTGTGRTGNTIYF. CDR3 bases: TGTGCCAGCAGTTCCACTGGGACAGGGAGAACTGGAAACACCATATATTTT. This sequence joins TRBV6-5 and TRBJ1-3; 9 positions agree with TRBD1. The CDR3 is made up of 17 amino acids. V lost 4 bases to trimming and J lost 2 bases; unmatched junction nucleotides: 9. Germline CDR1 MNHEY, CDR2 SVGAGI.

V is TRBV7-9 and J is TRBJ1-1, with 8 nucleotides matching TRBD1. CDR1 SEHNR and CDR2 FQNEAQ come from the germline V gene (reference sequence). The junction had 6 bases not matched to a gene; V was cut back by 6 bases and J by 0 bases. This CDR3 region has 15 residues. CDR3 protein: CASRGTDRVNTEAFF. CDR3 DNA: TGTGCCAGCAGGGGAACGGACAGGGTGAACACTGAAGCTTTCTTT.